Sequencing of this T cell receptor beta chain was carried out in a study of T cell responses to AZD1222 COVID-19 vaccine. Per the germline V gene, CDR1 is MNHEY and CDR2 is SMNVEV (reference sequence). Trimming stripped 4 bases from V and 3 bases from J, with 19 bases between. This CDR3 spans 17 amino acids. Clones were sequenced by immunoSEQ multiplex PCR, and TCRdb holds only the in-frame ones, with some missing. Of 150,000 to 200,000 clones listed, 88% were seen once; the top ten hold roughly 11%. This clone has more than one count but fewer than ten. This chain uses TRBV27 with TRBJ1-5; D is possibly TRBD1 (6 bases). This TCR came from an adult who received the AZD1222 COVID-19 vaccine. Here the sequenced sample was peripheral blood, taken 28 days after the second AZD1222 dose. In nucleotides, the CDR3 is TGTGCCAGCAGTTCGTCCGAACAGGGTTGGGACAATCAGCCCCAGCATTTT. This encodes CASSSSEQGWDNQPQHF.